Listed below are T cell receptor beta chains from one sample, sequenced in a study of blood T cell repertoires in COVID-19. Method: immunoSEQ multiplex PCR; TCRdb's copy keeps in-frame clones and lacks some. The data contain under 200,000 clones, around four fifths of them singletons. Source material: peripheral blood. The receptors come from a woman between 65 and 79 years old with COVID-19, enrolled during active disease. The CDR3 runs from the conserved cysteine through the conserved F or W. Fields, in order: V gene, D gene, CDR3 length, clone size, J gene, CDR3 DNA, CDR3 protein. D genes are given only for firm matches. The size of a clone is reported for some rows only, either as once, few or many, or as a class for expanded clones.

TRBV28,-,16,-,TRBJ2-5,TGTGCCAGCAGTTTAATCGGCGGCTCCCTCCAAGAGACCCAGTACTTC,CASSLIGGSLQETQYF
TRBV7-6,-,16,few,TRBJ1-1,TGTGCCAGCAGCTTAGCTTTGGGGGGGGTGAACACTGAAGCTTTCTTT,CASSLALGGVNTEAFF
TRBV7-8,-,14,few,TRBJ1-6,TGTGCCAGCAGCTTATTCCTGCGGAACTCACCCCTCCACTTT,CASSLFLRNSPLHF
TRBV28,TRBD1,11,-,TRBJ2-1,TGTGCCAGCAGTTTAGGGGACAGGTGGATCTTC,CASSLGDRWIF
TRBV28,TRBD2,18,-,TRBJ2-3,TGTGCCAGCAGTCCATTAGGGAGTAGCGGGAGGATGGGAGATACGCAGTATTTT,CASSPLGSSGRMGDTQYF
TRBV5-1,TRBD1,13,-,TRBJ2-1,TGCGCCAGCAGTCGGCAGGGGGCTAATGAGCAGTTCTTC,CASSRQGANEQFF
TRBV4-1,-,12,once,TRBJ1-3,TGCGCCAGCAGCCATCTCGATTCGGGCATATATTTT,CASSHLDSGIYF
TRBV4-1,-,12,-,TRBJ2-2,TGCGCCAGCAGCCTCCAAACCGGGGAGCTGTTTTTT,CASSLQTGELFF
TRBV5-1,TRBD2,16,-,TRBJ2-1,TGCGCCAGCAGTCCCGGACTAGCGGGGCCCTACAATGAGCAGTTCTTC,CASSPGLAGPYNEQFF
TRBV7-2,-,14,-,TRBJ1-3,TGTGCCAGCAGCTTAATTCCGACGGAGGGGACCATATATTTT,CASSLIPTEGTIYF
TRBV4-1,TRBD1,16,-,TRBJ1-2,TGCGCCAGCAGCGCCACAAAGGGACAGGGGGACTATGGCTACACCTTC,CASSATKGQGDYGYTF
TRBV7-8,-,14,-,TRBJ1-1,TGTGCCAGCAGCTTACCAGGCCGGTACACTGAAGCTTTCTTT,CASSLPGRYTEAFF
TRBV5-8,TRBD1,15,-,TRBJ2-3,TGTGCCAGCAGCTTAGGGACAGCGTACACAGATACGCAGTATTTT,CASSLGTAYTDTQYF
TRBV30,TRBD2,12,-,TRBJ2-2,TGTGCATTGGGGAGGGGTTCCGGGGAGCTGTTTTTT,CALGRGSGELFF
TRBV5-8,-,13,few,TRBJ2-3,TGTGCCAGCAGCTTCTTAGCGGCAGATACGCAGTATTTT,CASSFLAADTQYF
TRBV28,-,13,-,TRBJ1-2,TGTGCCAGCATAGGCGGGAGGGACTATGGCTACACCTTC,CASIGGRDYGYTF
TRBV5-1,TRBD1,12,once,TRBJ2-4,TGCGCCAGCACGGACAGGGTAAACATTCAGTACTTC,CASTDRVNIQYF
TRBV19,-,14,-,TRBJ1-2,TGTGCCAGTAGTAGCCCGACAGCATTGAATGGCTACACCTTC,CASSSPTALNGYTF
TRBV28,TRBD1,15,-,TRBJ1-2,TGTGCCAGCAGTCCCCGGGACAGCTCCCTTTATGGCTACACCTTC,CASSPRDSSLYGYTF
TRBV5-1,TRBD2,15,-,TRBJ2-2,TGCGCCAGCAGGCCCCGGACTAGCGACACCGGGGAGCTGTTTTTT,CASRPRTSDTGELFF
TRBV29-1,TRBD1,14,once,TRBJ2-2,TGCAGCGTACTCGACAGGGGAAACACCGGGGAGCTGTTTTTT,CSVLDRGNTGELFF
TRBV2,TRBD2,17,-,TRBJ2-1,TGTGCCAGCAGTTCTTTTCCGACTAGCGGGGGGGCCGGTGAGCAGTTCTTC,CASSSFPTSGGAGEQFF
TRBV7-9,-,14,once,TRBJ2-7,TGTGCCAGCAGCTTGACAGGTGTAGACTACGAGCAGTACTTC,CASSLTGVDYEQYF